This entry concerns a single T cell receptor beta chain. Its antigen remains unidentified. This entry comes from a study of cytomegalovirus exposure and HLA in healthy donors. In germline, CDR1 is SGDLS, CDR2 YYNGEE. With 4 bases clipped from V and 0 bases from J, the junction kept 1 base outside the gene matches. This CDR3 spans 14 amino acids. PCR was performed using 60 Vbeta and 13 Jbeta primers. The repertoire was sequenced with immunoSEQ multiplex PCR; TCRdb's copy has only in-frame clones and lacks some. The profile shows roughly 90,000 clones, around 85% of them singletons. Whole-study results and caveats: Certain sequence variants were highly shared and formed a cluster, and this cluster was likely a sequencing artifact. Overall, roughly 150 TCR beta chains were annotated as cytomegalovirus-associated. As a later analysis showed, several of the most significant clusters appeared to be linked to common viral pathogens. A later analysis found most CMV-associated TCR beta chains apparently HLA-restricted.

This TCR was recovered from a young man in good health and CMV-seronegative. The V and J genes are TRBV9 and TRBJ1-3, with 7 bases aligning to TRBD1. The sequencing sample was made of PBMCs. The CDR3 protein is CASSRQGSGNTIYF. DNA for the CDR3: TGTGCCAGCAGCAGACAGGGCTCTGGAAACACCATATATTTT.